This T cell receptor (beta chain) was recorded in a study of cytomegalovirus exposure and HLA in healthy donors. Findings of the study overall: A later analysis reportedly identified an Asian-associated ancestry cluster as carrying fewer N-insertions than the approximately 670-donor mean. Per a later analysis, HLA-associated TCR beta chains showed more clonal expansion than other, equally common TCR beta chains.

The PCR ran on 60 Vbeta and 13 Jbeta primers. As processed by the authors: In a later analysis, around 11 million of tens of millions of unique beta chains occurred in at least two donors. Clones were read by immunoSEQ multiplex PCR, and TCRdb kept only the in-frame ones, dropping some. V and J calls and clone size come straight from that table; D and trimming were deduced from the DNA. This table holds over 110,000 clones. This CDR3 spans 16 amino acids. Per the germline V gene, CDR1 is SGHTA and CDR2 is FQGNSA. V lost 2 bases and J lost 3; bases outside the gene matches: 6. Points on this clone: Its antigen is undetermined.

The chain carries TRBV7-2 and TRBJ1-5, with TRBD1 matching over 8 bases. This TCR was sampled from a male donor in good health and CMV-seronegative. Sequences were obtained from PBMCs. CDR3 in amino acids: CASSLQGALNNQPQHF. The CDR3 region has the DNA TGTGCCAGCAGCTTACAGGGGGCTCTGAACAATCAGCCCCAGCATTTT.